The next 5 T cell receptor beta chains were all read from a single sample in a study of T-cell memory formation after mild COVID-19 (dated by TCRdb to the early 2020s). Library construction relied on 5' RACE. Sequencing instrument: Illumina NovaSeq 6000. Using fastp trimming at Q25 and MiXCR clonotype assembly, TCRdb reanalyzed the public sequencing data and kept in-frame beta chains. Each entry is one CDR3 protein sequence, shown with its most common DNA and genes. The sample data list under 110,000 distinct CDR3 sequences, and about an eighth of these were observed just once. The ten largest make up approximately 30% of the sample. The specimen sequenced was PBMCs or a T cell subset sorted from them (not recorded which). Source of these receptors: an adult woman who had mild COVID-19 (a few samples of this study predate the infection). The sample titles of this study are shuffled in the database, so cell type and time point are left out; the donor was told from shared clones.

This clonotype was detected many times. This chain links TRBV2 with TRBJ2-3; D is unclear. Trimming pared 8 bases from V and 0 bases from J, leaving 12 bases between. CDR3 length: 14 residues. CDR1 and CDR2 (germline): SNHLY, FYNNEI. The CDR3 loop is CASLMDGSTDTQYF. The CDR3 nucleotides read TGTGCCAGCCTAATGGACGGTAGCACAGATACGCAGTATTTT.

This clonotype was seen at least ten times. Relative to the germline gene, one junction end is altered; a read error may explain this. This chain links TRBV7-7 with TRBJ1-2, with 7 bases matching TRBD1. Per germline, CDR1 SSHAT and CDR2 FNYEAQ (reference sequence). CDR3 length: 17 residues. The CDR3, as DNA: TGTGCTAGCAGCTTAGCCGTTCCCCGGGACAGCTACTATGGCTACACCTTC. Residues: CASSLAVPRDSYYGYTF.

V gene TRBV4-1 combines with J gene TRBJ2-1, with TRBD2 identical over 7 bases. CDR1 and CDR2 (germline): MGHRA, YSYEKL. The junction had 8 bases not matched to a gene; V was cut back by 6 bases and J by 6 bases. The CDR3 totals 14 residues. CDR3 amino acids: CASSSGGGINEQFF. CDR3 nucleotides: TGCGCCAGCAGTTCTGGGGGAGGGATCAATGAGCAGTTCTTC.

J is TRBJ1-1 and V is TRBV29-1; weak D call: TRBD1 (6 bases). The CDR3 sequence is 12 residues long. Trimming removed 3 bases at V and 1 base at J, with 6 bases between. CDR1 and CDR2 from the germline V gene are SQVTM and ANQGSEA. For the CDR3, the DNA is TGCAGCGTTGAGGGGGCGAACACTGAAGCTTTCTTT. It encodes CSVEGANTEAFF.

J is TRBJ1-2 and V is TRBV20-1; D is possibly TRBD1 (6 bases). Germline V gene data show CDR1 as DFQATT and CDR2 as SNEGSKA (reference sequence). V was trimmed by 6 bases and J by 8 bases, leaving 13 bases between them. This CDR3 is 11 amino acids long. For the CDR3, the DNA is TGCAGTGCAGAGTGGGGGCTGGGCTACACCTTC. As protein: CSAEWGLGYTF.